This record looks at one T cell receptor (beta chain) sequence and its context. These data are taken from a study of Graves' ophthalmopathy and Graves' hyperthyroidism. Amplified TCR beta CDR3 regions were obtained using RNA transcripts as template. First-round RT-PCR with HTBI primers preceded a second-round multiplex PCR. TCRdb re-called the multiplex PCR reads through MiXCR, storing one row per CDR3 protein. The sample yields about 740,000 distinct CDR3 sequences, around 40% seen once. Trimming left V 5 bases short and J 13 bases short, with 20 bases between. Germline V gene sequence: CDR1 MNHNS, CDR2 SASEGT. The CDR3 has 13 residues.

Sequenced sample: peripheral blood. The chain is built from TRBV6-1 and TRBJ2-5, with a weak D call TRBD2 (5 bases). The sequence came from an adult man with Graves' ophthalmopathy. The CDR3 here is CASSLSATPRAYF. Written as DNA, the CDR3 is TGTGCCAGCAGTTTATCCGCCACACCGAGGGCGTACTTC.